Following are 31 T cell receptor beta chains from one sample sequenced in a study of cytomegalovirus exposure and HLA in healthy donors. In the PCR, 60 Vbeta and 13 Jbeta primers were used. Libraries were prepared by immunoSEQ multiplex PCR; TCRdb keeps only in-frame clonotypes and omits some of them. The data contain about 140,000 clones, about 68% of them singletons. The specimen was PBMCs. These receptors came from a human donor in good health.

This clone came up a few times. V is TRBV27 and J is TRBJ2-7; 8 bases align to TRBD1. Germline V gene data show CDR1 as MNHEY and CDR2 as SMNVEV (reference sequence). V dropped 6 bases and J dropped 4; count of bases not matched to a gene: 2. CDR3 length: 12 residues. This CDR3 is CASRDRGYEQYF. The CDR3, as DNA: TGTGCCAGCAGAGACAGGGGTTACGAGCAGTACTTC.

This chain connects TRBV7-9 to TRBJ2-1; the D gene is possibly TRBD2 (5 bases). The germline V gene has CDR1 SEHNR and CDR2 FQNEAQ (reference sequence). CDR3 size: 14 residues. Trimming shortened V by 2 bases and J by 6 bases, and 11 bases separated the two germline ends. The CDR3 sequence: CASSLNEGVNEQFF. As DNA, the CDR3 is TGTGCCAGCAGCTTAAACGAGGGTGTCAATGAGCAGTTCTTC.

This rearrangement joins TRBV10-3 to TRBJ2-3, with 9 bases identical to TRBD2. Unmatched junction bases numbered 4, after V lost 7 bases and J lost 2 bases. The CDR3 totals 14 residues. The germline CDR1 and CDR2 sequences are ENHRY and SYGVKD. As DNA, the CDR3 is TGTGCCATCACCAGACTAGCGGACACAGATACGCAGTATTTT. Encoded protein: CAITRLADTDTQYF.

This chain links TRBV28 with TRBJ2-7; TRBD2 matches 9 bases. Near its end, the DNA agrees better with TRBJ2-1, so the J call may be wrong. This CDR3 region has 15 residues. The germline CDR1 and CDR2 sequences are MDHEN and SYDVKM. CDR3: CASSSGLALYNEQFF. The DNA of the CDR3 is TGTGCCAGCAGCTCGGGACTAGCACTCTACAATGAGCAGTTCTTC.

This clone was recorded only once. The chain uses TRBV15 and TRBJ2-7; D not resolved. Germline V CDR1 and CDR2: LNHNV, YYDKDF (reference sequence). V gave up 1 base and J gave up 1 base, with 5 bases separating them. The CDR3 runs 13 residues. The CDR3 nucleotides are TGTGCCACCAGCAGAGCGCGGTCCTACGAGCAGTACTTC. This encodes CATSRARSYEQYF.

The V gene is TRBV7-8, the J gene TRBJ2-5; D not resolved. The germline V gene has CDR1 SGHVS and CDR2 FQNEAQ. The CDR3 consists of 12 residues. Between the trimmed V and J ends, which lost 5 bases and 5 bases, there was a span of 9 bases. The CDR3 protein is CASSRARETQYF. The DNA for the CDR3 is TGTGCCAGCAGCCGTGCCAGGGAGACCCAGTACTTC.

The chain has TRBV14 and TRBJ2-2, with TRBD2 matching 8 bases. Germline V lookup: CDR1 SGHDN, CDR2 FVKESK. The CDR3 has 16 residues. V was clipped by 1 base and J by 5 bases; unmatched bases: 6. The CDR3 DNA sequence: TGTGCCAGCAGCCAAGTCTTGGCTAGCGGGACCGGGGAGCTGTTTTTT. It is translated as CASSQVLASGTGELFF.

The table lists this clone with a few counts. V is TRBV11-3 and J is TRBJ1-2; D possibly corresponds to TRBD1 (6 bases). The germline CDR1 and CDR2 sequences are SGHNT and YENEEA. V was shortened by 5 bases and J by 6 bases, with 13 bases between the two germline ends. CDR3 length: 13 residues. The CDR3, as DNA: TGTGCCAGCAGCCTTGAGGGACACGATGGCTACACCTTC. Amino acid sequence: CASSLEGHDGYTF.

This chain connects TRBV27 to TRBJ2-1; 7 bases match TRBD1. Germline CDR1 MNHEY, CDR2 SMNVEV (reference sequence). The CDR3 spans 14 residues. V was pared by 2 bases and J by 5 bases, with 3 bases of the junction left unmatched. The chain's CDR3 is CASSLRGGHNEQFF. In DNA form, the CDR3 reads TGTGCCAGCAGTTTAAGAGGGGGCCACAATGAGCAGTTCTTC.

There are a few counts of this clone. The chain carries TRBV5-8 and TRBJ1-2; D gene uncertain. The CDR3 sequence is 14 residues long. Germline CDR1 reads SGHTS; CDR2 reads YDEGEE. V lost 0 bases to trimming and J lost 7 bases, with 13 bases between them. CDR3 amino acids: CASSLGREPGGYTF. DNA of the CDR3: TGTGCCAGCAGCTTGGGCCGGGAGCCCGGTGGCTACACCTTC.

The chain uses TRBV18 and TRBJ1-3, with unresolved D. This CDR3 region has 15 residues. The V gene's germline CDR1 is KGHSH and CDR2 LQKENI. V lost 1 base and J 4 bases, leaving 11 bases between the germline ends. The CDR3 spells CASSPRQVAGNTIYF. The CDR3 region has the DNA TGTGCCAGCTCACCACGCCAGGTGGCAGGAAACACCATATATTTT. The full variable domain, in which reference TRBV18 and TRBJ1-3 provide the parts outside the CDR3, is NAGVMQNPRHLVRRRGQEARLRCSPMKGHSHVYWYRQLPEEGLKFMVYLQKENIIDESGMPKERFSAEFPKEGPSILRIQQVVRGDSAAYFCASSPRQVAGNTIYFGEGSWLTVV.

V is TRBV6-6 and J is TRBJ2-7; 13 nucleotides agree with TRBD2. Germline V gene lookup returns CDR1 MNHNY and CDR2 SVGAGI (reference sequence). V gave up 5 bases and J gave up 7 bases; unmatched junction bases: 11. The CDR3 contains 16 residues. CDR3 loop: CASSQTSGRIPREQYF. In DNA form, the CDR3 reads TGTGCCAGCAGTCAGACTAGCGGGAGGATACCTCGTGAGCAGTACTTC.

The CDR3 DNA follows: TGCGCCAGCAGCATTACCGGGACAGGACAAGAGACCCAGTACTTC. Translation: CASSITGTGQETQYF. The V gene is TRBV5-1, the J gene TRBJ2-5, with TRBD1 identical over 8 bases. CDR3 length: 15 residues. Germline lookup yields CDR1 SGHRS and CDR2 YFSETQ. The trim removed 4 bases at V and 2 bases at J, leaving 7 bases unmatched. Supplemented by reference TRBV5-1 and TRBJ2-5, the full variable domain reads KAGVTQTPRYLIKTRGQQVTLSCSPISGHRSVSWYQQTPGQGLQFLFEYFSETQRNKGNFPGRFSGRQFSNSRSEMNVSTLELGDSALYLCASSITGTGQETQYFGPGTRLLVL.

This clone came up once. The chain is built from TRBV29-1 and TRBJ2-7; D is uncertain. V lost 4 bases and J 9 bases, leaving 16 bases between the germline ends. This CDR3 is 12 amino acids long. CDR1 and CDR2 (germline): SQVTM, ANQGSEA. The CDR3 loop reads CSVADIASGQYF. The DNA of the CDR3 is TGCAGCGTTGCCGACATCGCTTCTGGGCAGTACTTC.

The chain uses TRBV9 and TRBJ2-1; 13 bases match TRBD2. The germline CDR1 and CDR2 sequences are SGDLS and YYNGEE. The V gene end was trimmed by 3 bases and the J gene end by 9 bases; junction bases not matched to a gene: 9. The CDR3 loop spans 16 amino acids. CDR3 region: CASSASGTSGTGEQFF. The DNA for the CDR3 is TGTGCCAGCAGCGCCTCCGGGACTAGCGGGACTGGTGAGCAGTTCTTC.

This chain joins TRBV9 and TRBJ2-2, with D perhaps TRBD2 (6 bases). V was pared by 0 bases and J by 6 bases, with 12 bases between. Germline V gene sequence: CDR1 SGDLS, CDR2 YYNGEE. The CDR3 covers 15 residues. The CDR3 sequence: CASSVGAGSAGELFF. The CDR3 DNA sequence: TGTGCCAGCAGCGTAGGGGCGGGGTCGGCCGGGGAGCTGTTTTTT.

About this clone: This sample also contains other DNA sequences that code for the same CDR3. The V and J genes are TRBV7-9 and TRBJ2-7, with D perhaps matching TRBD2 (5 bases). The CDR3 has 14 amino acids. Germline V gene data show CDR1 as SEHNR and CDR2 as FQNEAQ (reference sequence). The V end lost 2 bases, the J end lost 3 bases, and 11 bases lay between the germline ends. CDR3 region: CASSLSSGSYEQYF. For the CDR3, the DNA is TGTGCCAGCAGCTTATCTTCTGGGAGCTACGAGCAGTACTTC.

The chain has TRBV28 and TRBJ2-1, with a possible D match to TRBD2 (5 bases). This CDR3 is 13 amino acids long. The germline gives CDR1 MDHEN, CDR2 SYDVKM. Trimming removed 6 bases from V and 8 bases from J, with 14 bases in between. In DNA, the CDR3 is TGTGCCAGCAGCCCCTATCCGCGGGATGAGCAGTTCTTC. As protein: CASSPYPRDEQFF.

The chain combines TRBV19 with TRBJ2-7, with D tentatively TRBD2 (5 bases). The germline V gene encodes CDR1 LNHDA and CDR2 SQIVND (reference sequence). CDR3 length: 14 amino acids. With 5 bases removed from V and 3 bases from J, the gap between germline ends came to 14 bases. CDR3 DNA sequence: TGTGCCAGTAGTTCGTTCGGGGTTTTCTACGAGCAGTACTTC. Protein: CASSSFGVFYEQYF.

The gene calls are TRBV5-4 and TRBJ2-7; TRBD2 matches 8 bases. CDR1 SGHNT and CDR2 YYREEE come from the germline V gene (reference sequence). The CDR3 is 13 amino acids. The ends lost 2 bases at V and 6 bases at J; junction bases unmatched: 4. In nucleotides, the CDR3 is TGTGCCAGCAGCTTTCCGGGAGGGCGCGAGCAGTACTTC. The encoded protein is CASSFPGGREQYF.

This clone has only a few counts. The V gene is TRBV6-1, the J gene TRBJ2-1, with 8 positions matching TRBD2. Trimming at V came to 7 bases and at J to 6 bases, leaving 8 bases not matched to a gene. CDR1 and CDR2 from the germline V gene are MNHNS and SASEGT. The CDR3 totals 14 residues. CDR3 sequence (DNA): TGTGCCAGCACCCAACTAGCGGAGTCCAATGAGCAGTTCTTC. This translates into CASTQLAESNEQFF.

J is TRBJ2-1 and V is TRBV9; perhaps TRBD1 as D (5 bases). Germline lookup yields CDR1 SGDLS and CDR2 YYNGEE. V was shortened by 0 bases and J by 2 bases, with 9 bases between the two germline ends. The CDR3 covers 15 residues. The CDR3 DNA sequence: TGTGCCAGCAGCGTAGGCAGGGCGGCCTACAATGAGCAGTTCTTC. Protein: CASSVGRAAYNEQFF.

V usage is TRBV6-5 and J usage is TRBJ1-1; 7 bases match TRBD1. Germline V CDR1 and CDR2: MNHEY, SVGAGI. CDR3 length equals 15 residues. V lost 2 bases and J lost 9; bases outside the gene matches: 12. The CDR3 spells CASSYGLRTGGKAFF. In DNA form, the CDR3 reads TGTGCCAGCAGTTACGGCCTAAGGACAGGCGGGAAAGCTTTCTTT.

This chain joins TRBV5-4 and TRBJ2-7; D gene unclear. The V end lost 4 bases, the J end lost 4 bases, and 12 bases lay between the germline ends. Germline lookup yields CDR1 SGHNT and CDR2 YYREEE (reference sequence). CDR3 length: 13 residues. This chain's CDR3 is CASSHIYAYEQYF. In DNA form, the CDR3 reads TGTGCCAGCAGCCATATATACGCGTACGAGCAGTACTTC.

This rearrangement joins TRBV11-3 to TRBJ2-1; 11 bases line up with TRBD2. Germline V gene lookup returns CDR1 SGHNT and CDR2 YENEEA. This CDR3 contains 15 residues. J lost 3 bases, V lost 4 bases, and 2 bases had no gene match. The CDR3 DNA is TGTGCCAGCAGCTCGGGACTAGCGGACTACAATGAGCAGTTCTTC. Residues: CASSSGLADYNEQFF.

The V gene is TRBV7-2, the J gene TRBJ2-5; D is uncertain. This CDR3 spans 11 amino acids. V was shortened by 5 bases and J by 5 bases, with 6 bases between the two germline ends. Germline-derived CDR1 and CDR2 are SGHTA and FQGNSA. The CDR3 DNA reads TGTGCCAGCAGCCCCCTCGAGACCCAGTACTTC. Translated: CASSPLETQYF.

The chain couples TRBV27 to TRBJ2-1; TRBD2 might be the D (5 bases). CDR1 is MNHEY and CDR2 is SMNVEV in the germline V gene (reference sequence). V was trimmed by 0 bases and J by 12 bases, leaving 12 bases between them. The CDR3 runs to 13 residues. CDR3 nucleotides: TGTGCCAGCAGTTTATCCAGCGGACGAACGCAGTTCTTC. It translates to CASSLSSGRTQFF.

The CDR3 coding sequence is TGTGCCAGCAACCCGGGACTAGCGGGAGGGCCGGGGAATGAGCAGTTCTTC. Its translation: CASNPGLAGGPGNEQFF. The chain carries TRBV27 and TRBJ2-1; TRBD2 matches 16 bases. Trimming took 7 bases from V and 7 from J; bases not matched to a gene: 10. Germline CDR1 is MNHEY and CDR2 is SMNVEV (reference sequence). This CDR3 region has 17 residues.

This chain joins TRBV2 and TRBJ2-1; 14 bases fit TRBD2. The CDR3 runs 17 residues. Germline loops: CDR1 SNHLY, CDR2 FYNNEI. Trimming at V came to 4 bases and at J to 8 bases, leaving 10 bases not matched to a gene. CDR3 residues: CASSGQTSGRAFDEQFF. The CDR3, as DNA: TGTGCCAGCAGTGGCCAGACTAGCGGGAGGGCCTTCGATGAGCAGTTCTTC.

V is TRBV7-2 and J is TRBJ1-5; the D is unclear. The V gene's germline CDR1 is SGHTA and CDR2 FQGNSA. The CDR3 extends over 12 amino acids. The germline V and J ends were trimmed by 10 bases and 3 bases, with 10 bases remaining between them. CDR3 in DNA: TGTGCCACTAGCGACATCAATCAGCCCCAGCATTTT. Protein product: CATSDINQPQHF.

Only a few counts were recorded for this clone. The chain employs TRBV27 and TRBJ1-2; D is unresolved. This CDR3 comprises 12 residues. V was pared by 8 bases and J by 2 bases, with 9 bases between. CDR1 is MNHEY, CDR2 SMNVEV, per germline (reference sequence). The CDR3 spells CASGPANYGYTF. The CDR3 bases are TGTGCCAGCGGGCCAGCAAACTATGGCTACACCTTC.